The entry that follows covers one T cell receptor beta chain sequence. Its antigen specificity is not known. No clone much larger than this one lies a single base away; base qualities are absent. CDR3 length: 15 amino acids, cysteine to phenylalanine. Of all the DNA, just the CDR3 is kept, 45 bases in frame from base 1. Based on the germline V gene, the CDR1 and CDR2 sequences are ENHRY and SYGVKD. Trimming accounts for 7 bases at V and 3 bases at J, while the number of junction bases matched to no gene is 9. This sample is part of a study of shared clonotypes between healthy human individuals (dated by TCRdb to about 2020). Study-level background: A few men and a couple of women, aged 18 to 49 years, made up the cohort. For each donor, CD4 naive and CD4 memory were each run on three plates, CD8 naive on two plates, and CD8 memory on one plate. To estimate repertoire size and how much clonotypes are shared between individuals, the study performed deep sequencing of blood TCR repertoires from about 5 healthy adults. To increase sequencing depth and limit assay-specific biases, different laboratories used diverse techniques to prepare libraries and sequence TCR repertoires. Per donor, leukapheresis produced somewhere between about 0.8 and 9.5 billion PBMCs.

The donors were healthy, HIV-negative adults with no recently reported acute infections or vaccinations. Every donor was a Caucasian adult living in Nashville, Tennessee, USA. CD4+ T cells were enriched by magnetic negative selection, after which naive cells were positively selected on CD45RA and the negative fraction was taken as the memory subset. After blood collection by leukapheresis, PBMCs were isolated using Ficoll-Histopaque density gradient centrifugation and then cryopreserved in the vapor phase of liquid nitrogen. Purity and quantity of every magnetically sorted T cell population were checked by analytical flow cytometry. Genomic DNA was isolated from every sorted fraction and measured by UV absorbance on a Nanodrop 2000c. What the study reported, not specific to this receptor: Sharing across a few donors was observed for around 5% of naive CD4, 3% to 3.5% of naive CD8, 2% to 2.5% of memory CD4, and 0.4% of memory CD8 clonotypes. Larger estimated clonotype richness was generally found for naive subsets than for memory subsets. Because the study included only a small number of donors, the genetic and exposure-history diversity represented was limited. Rarefaction of sorted-subset datasets indicated incomplete sequencing despite the large sequencing depth. Higher generation probabilities were observed for clonotypes shared by all four sorted-subset donors than for non-shared clonotypes. Sampling was limited to blood, and TCR repertoires in tissue likely differ from TCR repertoires in blood. Based on pairwise subsampling, the degree of clonotype sharing among donors was expected to be affected by sequencing depth.

Using the deep immunoSEQ assay, multiplex PCR amplified TCR CDR3 regions from genomic DNA. For each cell subset, the extracted genomic DNA was distributed evenly across all wells of several immunoSEQ 96-well plates, and each plate served as one replicate. For sorted subsets, each replicate PCR was loaded with 200 to 250 ng genomic DNA, equivalent to about 33,000 T cell genomes. Purified libraries were measured with a Qubit 3.0 fluorometer, size-checked on a Bioanalyzer 2100, and measured again with the KAPA Library Quantification kit. Every immunoSEQ 96-well plate was sequenced on a dedicated single-read 150-cycle Illumina NextSeq 550 flow cell. The authors processed their data as follows. Because only junctional sequences without quality scores were contained in the immunoSEQ output, filtering matching that applied to full-length reads could not be performed. Sequences were annotated with PyIR, a Python wrapper for IgBLAST v1.9, using IMGT germline references to assign V/J genes and CDR3. Reads with weak V/J assignments (E-value above 1e-6), missing CDR3, stop codons, out-of-frame junctions, or ambiguous translated residues were removed. A V3J clonotype was defined by an identical inferred V gene, J gene, and CDR3 amino acid sequence. To compute the percentage overlap between repertoires, the number of shared unique clonotypes was divided by the size of the smaller repertoire. Three approaches were used to assess repertoire richness: RTK rarefaction, the Chao1 estimator, and Recon v2.1 estimates of unobserved clonotypes. For all TCRbeta clonotypes obtained by the gDNA method from several donors, generation probabilities were computed with OLGA. Imported from immuneACCESS, the table was reduced by TCRdb to in-frame sequences with V and J called. These copies leave out some clones; in studies compared against another copy, an unresolved V gene accounts for under half, and the cause of the remainder is not known. For V, J and clone size, that table is used; D and trimming come from the DNA. This sample lists around 2.5 million clones; 80% to 95% were detected once. The top ten hold roughly 0.36% of the sample.

Material: naive CD4+ T cells from PBMCs. The meaning of the sample's cell subset or site label: CD45RA+ positively selected. The V gene is TRBV10-3 and the J gene is TRBJ2-7; 10 of the junction bases match TRBD2. The sequence came from a man between 18 and 35 years old in good health. Some clones in this sample may be carry-over from other donors' samples. The DNA is TGTGCCATCACCCAGGCGGCTAGCGGGAGCTACGAGCAGTACTTC. This translates into CAITQAASGSYEQYF.